Below, 19 T cell receptor beta chains from the same sample are listed, as sequenced in a study of lymphopenia after photon versus proton radiotherapy. TCRdb's copy holds only in-frame clones and misses some; the assay was immunoSEQ multiplex PCR. The sample lists some 30,000 clones, approximately 84% occurring once. Sample: peripheral blood, taken from a patient treated with proton-based radiotherapy. The receptors were sampled from a woman in her sixties or seventies with pancreatic cancer.

J is TRBJ2-1 and V is TRBV4-2, with D unresolved. V dropped 2 bases and J dropped 8 bases, with 10 bases sitting between them. Looked up from germline, CDR1 is LGHNA and CDR2 is YNFKEQ. The CDR3 loop spans 13 amino acids. The CDR3 coding sequence is TGTGCCAGCAGCCAAATCGATCCGGATGAGCAGTTCTTC. Residues: CASSQIDPDEQFF.

The chain carries TRBV7-9 and TRBJ2-3; D remains ambiguous. The germline V gene has CDR1 SEHNR and CDR2 FQNEAQ (reference sequence). V was pared by 7 bases and J by 3 bases, with 17 bases between. The CDR3 runs 15 residues. The CDR3 spells CASTPGGVRTDTQYF. The CDR3 DNA reads as TGTGCCAGCACCCCAGGTGGGGTTAGGACAGATACGCAGTATTTT.

V is TRBV11-3 and J is TRBJ2-1, with 9 bases that match TRBD2. Germline assignment: CDR1 SGHNT and CDR2 YENEEA. The length of the CDR3 is 15 residues. Germline trimming cut 1 base from V and 6 bases from J; bases unmatched to any gene: 4. The CDR3 nucleotides are TGTGCCAGCAGCTTAGGGGCTAGCGGGGCCAATGAGCAGTTCTTC. Its protein is CASSLGASGANEQFF. The entire variable domain, with the rest obtained from reference TRBV11-3 and TRBJ2-1, is as follows: EAGVVQSPRYKIIEKKQPVAFWCNPISGHNTLYWYLQNLGQGPELLIRYENEEAVDDSQLPKDRFSAERLKGVDSTLKIQPAELGDSAVYLCASSLGASGANEQFFGPGTRLTVL.

This clone has just one count. The rearrangement links TRBV27 to TRBJ2-3; 11 nucleotides align to TRBD2. Germline CDR1 reads MNHEY; CDR2 reads SMNVEV (reference sequence). The CDR3 runs 16 residues. V dropped 6 bases and J dropped 2; count of bases not matched to a gene: 7. The CDR3 bases are TGTGCCAGCAGAGGGGGACTAGCGGAGTTCACAGATACGCAGTATTTT. This sequence encodes CASRGGLAEFTDTQYF.

This clone has only one observation. CDR3 residues: CASSPTSGKNIQYF. The CDR3 DNA reads as TGTGCCAGTAGCCCTACTAGCGGGAAAAACATTCAGTACTTC. V gene TRBV19 combines with J gene TRBJ2-4, with 9 bases matching TRBD2. The CDR3 length is 14 residues. Germline values: CDR1 LNHDA, CDR2 SQIVND (reference sequence). The V and J ends lost 6 bases and 4 bases, in that order; junction bases with no gene match: 4. The variable domain in full, with the rest retrieved from reference TRBV19 and TRBJ2-4, is DGGITQSPKYLFRKEGQNVTLSCEQNLNHDAMYWYRQDPGQGLRLIYYSQIVNDFQKGDIAEGYSVSREKKESFPLTVTSAQKNPTAFYLCASSPTSGKNIQYFGAGTRLSVL.

The table lists this clone with a count of one. The CDR3 DNA reads TGTGCCAGCAGCACTCGGACTAGCGGGGCTGAGCAGTTCTTC. Translation gives CASSTRTSGAEQFF. The chain carries TRBV7-8 and TRBJ2-1; 12 nucleotides match TRBD2. The V and J ends lost 5 bases and 9 bases, in that order; junction bases with no gene match: 5. This CDR3 has 14 residues. CDR1 and CDR2 (germline): SGHVS, FQNEAQ.

This chain uses TRBV10-2 with TRBJ1-6; the D is unclear. The germline gives CDR1 WSHSY, CDR2 SAAADI. The length of the CDR3 is 13 residues. Trimming stripped 6 bases from V and 7 bases from J, with 10 bases between. Here the CDR3 reads CASSGERNSPLHF. In DNA form, the CDR3 reads TGCGCCAGCAGCGGGGAGCGGAATTCACCCCTCCACTTT.

The rearrangement links TRBV28 to TRBJ2-1; possibly TRBD1 or TRBD2 for D (6 bases each). This CDR3 is 17 amino acids long. From germline, CDR1 is MDHEN and CDR2 SYDVKM. V dropped 5 bases and J dropped 4 bases, with 21 bases sitting between them. In nucleotides, the CDR3 is TGTGCCAGCAGTCCCCGTGGGGGGCTTGGCGTTTACAATGAGCAGTTCTTC. This gives the protein CASSPRGGLGVYNEQFF.

The rearrangement uses TRBV28 and TRBJ1-1; D not resolved. CDR3 length: 12 amino acids. Deletions cut 4 bases from V and 6 bases from J, with 9 bases between. Germline assignment: CDR1 MDHEN and CDR2 SYDVKM. The CDR3 DNA is TGTGCCAGCAGTTCCCTCTCTGCTGAAGCTTTCTTT. Amino acid sequence: CASSSLSAEAFF.

The chain joins TRBV28 to TRBJ2-7, with 7 positions matching TRBD2. Germline CDR1 reads MDHEN; CDR2 reads SYDVKM. V was clipped by 1 base and J by 5 bases; unmatched bases: 14. The CDR3 sequence is 17 residues long. The CDR3 nucleotides are TGTGCCAGCAGTTTATTGATAGGGGCGGGAGACACGGACGAGCAGTACTTC. Its protein product is CASSLLIGAGDTDEQYF.

The chain links TRBV19 to TRBJ1-5; tentatively, D is TRBD1 (5 bases). Trimming left V 3 bases short and J 7 bases short, with 19 bases between. Germline V gene data show CDR1 as LNHDA and CDR2 as SQIVND (reference sequence). This CDR3 has 16 amino acids. The CDR3 coding sequence is TGTGCCAGTAGTATTTGGGGCAGGAAATTTGGGCAGCCCCAGCATTTT. Translating gives CASSIWGRKFGQPQHF.

The chain links TRBV19 to TRBJ1-5, with TRBD1 as a possible D gene (5 bases). The CDR3 loop spans 16 amino acids. CDR1 is LNHDA, CDR2 SQIVND, per germline (reference sequence). V lost 7 bases and J 5 bases, leaving 21 bases between the germline ends. The CDR3, as DNA: TGTGCCAGTAAATCAGGGTCCCCATACCTCTATCAGCCCCAGCATTTT. Its protein is CASKSGSPYLYQPQHF. The full variable domain, completed using reference TRBV19 and TRBJ1-5, is DGGITQSPKYLFRKEGQNVTLSCEQNLNHDAMYWYRQDPGQGLRLIYYSQIVNDFQKGDIAEGYSVSREKKESFPLTVTSAQKNPTAFYLCASKSGSPYLYQPQHFGDGTRLSIL.

This clone was recorded a few times. The rearrangement joins TRBV11-2 to TRBJ1-1; a weak D match, TRBD1 (5 bases). This CDR3 is 16 amino acids long. Trimming pared 7 bases from V and 1 base from J, leaving 19 bases between. Germline V lookup: CDR1 SGHAT, CDR2 FQNNGV. CDR3 nucleotide sequence: TGTGCCAGCACCTTTGCCCCGGGACCTACGAACACTGAAGCTTTCTTT. Translating gives CASTFAPGPTNTEAFF.

The V and J genes are TRBV27 and TRBJ1-5, with D perhaps matching TRBD1 (5 bases). Germline assignment: CDR1 MNHEY and CDR2 SMNVEV (reference sequence). CDR3 length: 16 residues. V lost 3 bases and J lost 1, with 13 bases in between. The CDR3 DNA reads TGTGCCAGCAGTTTGAGGGGACCTTCCAGCAATCAGCCCCAGCATTTT. Translated: CASSLRGPSSNQPQHF.

This sequence joins TRBV4-2 and TRBJ2-7; D perhaps matches TRBD2 (6 bases). Trimming left V 2 bases short and J 2 bases short, with 19 bases between. The CDR3 covers 17 residues. CDR1 is LGHNA and CDR2 is YNFKEQ in the germline V gene. The CDR3: CASSQFLAVTATYEQYF. Written as DNA, the CDR3 is TGTGCCAGCAGCCAATTTTTAGCGGTGACTGCCACCTACGAGCAGTACTTC.

The rearrangement uses TRBV6-5 and TRBJ2-7, with D maybe TRBD2 (6 bases). The CDR3 runs 15 residues. The germline V gene has CDR1 MNHEY and CDR2 SVGAGI. Between the trimmed V and J ends, which lost 6 bases and 0 bases, there was a span of 15 bases. CDR3 sequence (DNA): TGTGCCAGCAGAAGAGACGGGGGTAGCTCCTACGAGCAGTACTTC. Translation gives CASRRDGGSSYEQYF.

This sequence joins TRBV7-8 and TRBJ1-2, with D tentatively TRBD1 (6 bases). The V and J ends lost 0 bases and 3 bases respectively, with 11 bases between them. Germline V gene lookup returns CDR1 SGHVS and CDR2 FQNEAQ. There are 15 residues in the CDR3. Here the CDR3 reads CASSLAGGADYGYTF. DNA of the CDR3: TGTGCCAGCAGCTTAGCGGGGGGCGCGGACTATGGCTACACCTTC.

The V and J genes are TRBV27 and TRBJ2-1; D not resolved. The V gene's germline CDR1 is MNHEY and CDR2 SMNVEV (reference sequence). Deletions cut 5 bases from V and 6 bases from J, with 17 bases between. The CDR3 covers 15 residues. As DNA, the CDR3 is TGTGCCAGCAGTCGAGGTCAGCCGACGGGCAATGAGCAGTTCTTC. It yields the protein CASSRGQPTGNEQFF.

The rearrangement joins TRBV6-5 to TRBJ2-1; TRBD2 matches at 13 bases. Germline V gene sequence: CDR1 MNHEY, CDR2 SVGAGI. CDR3 size: 14 residues. With V trimmed by 8 bases and J by 4 bases, 2 bases remained unmatched. CDR3 DNA: TGTGCCAGCCAGGGACTAGCGGGATACAATGAGCAGTTCTTC. Protein: CASQGLAGYNEQFF.